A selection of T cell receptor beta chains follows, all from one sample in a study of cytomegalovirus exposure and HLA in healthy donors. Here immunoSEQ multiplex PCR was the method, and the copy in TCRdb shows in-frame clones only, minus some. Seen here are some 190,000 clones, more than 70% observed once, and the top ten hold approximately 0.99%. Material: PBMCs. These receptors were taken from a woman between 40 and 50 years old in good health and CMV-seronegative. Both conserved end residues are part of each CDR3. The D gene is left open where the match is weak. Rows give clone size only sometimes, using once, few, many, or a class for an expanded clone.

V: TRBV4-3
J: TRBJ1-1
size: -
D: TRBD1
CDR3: CASSLGTGTEVGTEAFF
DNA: TGCGCCAGCAGCCTGGGGACCGGGACAGAGGTGGGCACTGAAGCTTTCTTT

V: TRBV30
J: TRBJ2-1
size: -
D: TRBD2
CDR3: CAWSVRGSGISGEQFF
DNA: TGTGCCTGGAGTGTACGAGGTAGCGGGATCTCGGGGGAGCAGTTCTTC

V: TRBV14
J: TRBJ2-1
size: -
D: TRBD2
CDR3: CASSQVGAGAYNEQFF
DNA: TGTGCCAGCAGCCAAGTAGGAGCGGGAGCTTACAATGAGCAGTTCTTC

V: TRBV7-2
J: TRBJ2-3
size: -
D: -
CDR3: CASSLATGATDTQYF
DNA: TGTGCCAGCAGCTTAGCTACGGGAGCGACAGATACGCAGTATTTT

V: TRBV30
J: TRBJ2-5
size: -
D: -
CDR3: CAWSVGGEETQYF
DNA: TGTGCCTGGAGTGTGGGTGGAGAAGAGACCCAGTACTTC

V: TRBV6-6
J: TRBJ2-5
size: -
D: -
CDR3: CASSYSSPQETQYF
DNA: TGTGCCAGCAGTTACTCTTCTCCTCAAGAGACCCAGTACTTC

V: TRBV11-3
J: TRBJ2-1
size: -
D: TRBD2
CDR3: CASSLGAGVGNEQFF
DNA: TGTGCCAGCAGCTTAGGAGCGGGAGTGGGTAATGAGCAGTTCTTC

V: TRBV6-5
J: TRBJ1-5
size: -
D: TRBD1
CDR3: CASSRDRGRPQHF
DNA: TGTGCCAGCAGTCGAGACAGGGGGCGGCCCCAGCATTTT

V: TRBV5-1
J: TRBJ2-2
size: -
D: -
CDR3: CASSLVPDRRYNRNTGELFF
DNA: TGCGCCAGCAGCCTTGTGCCCGACAGGAGATATAACAGGAACACCGGGGAGCTGTTTTTT

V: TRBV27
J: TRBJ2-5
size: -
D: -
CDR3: CASSPGALGETQYF
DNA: TGTGCCAGCAGCCCTGGGGCCCTAGGGGAGACCCAGTACTTC

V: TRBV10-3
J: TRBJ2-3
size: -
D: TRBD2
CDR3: CAITGLAGAGTDTQYF
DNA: TGTGCCATCACTGGACTAGCGGGAGCGGGAACAGATACGCAGTATTTT

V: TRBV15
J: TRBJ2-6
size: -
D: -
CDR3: CATSKERSGANVLTF
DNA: TGTGCCACCAGCAAAGAACGGTCTGGGGCCAACGTCCTGACTTTC

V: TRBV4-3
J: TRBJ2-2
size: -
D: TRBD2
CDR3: CASSSSGNTGELFF
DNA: TGCGCCAGCAGCTCTAGCGGCAACACCGGGGAGCTGTTTTTT

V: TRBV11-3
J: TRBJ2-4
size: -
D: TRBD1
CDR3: CASSLSRGHLAKNIQYF
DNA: TGTGCCAGCAGCCTTAGCAGGGGGCACTTAGCCAAAAACATTCAGTACTTC

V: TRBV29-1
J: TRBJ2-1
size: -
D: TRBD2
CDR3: CSVETSGNHNEQFF
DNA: TGCAGCGTTGAAACTAGCGGGAACCACAATGAGCAGTTCTTC

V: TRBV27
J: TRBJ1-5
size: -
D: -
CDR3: CASSSTQGFSNQPQHF
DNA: TGTGCCAGCAGTTCGACACAGGGATTTAGCAATCAGCCCCAGCATTTT

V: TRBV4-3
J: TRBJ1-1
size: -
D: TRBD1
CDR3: CASSQAEGGGGEAFF
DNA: TGCGCCAGCAGCCAAGCCGAAGGGGGCGGCGGTGAAGCTTTCTTT

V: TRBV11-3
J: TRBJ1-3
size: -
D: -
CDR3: CASSFQGSGNTIYF
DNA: TGTGCCAGCAGCTTCCAGGGCTCTGGAAACACCATATATTTT

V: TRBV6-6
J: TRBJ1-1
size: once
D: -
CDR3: CASSRNYEAFF
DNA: TGTGCCAGCAGCCGCAACTATGAAGCTTTCTTT

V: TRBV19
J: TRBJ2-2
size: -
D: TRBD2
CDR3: CASSGLAGGIGELFF
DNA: TGTGCCAGTAGCGGACTAGCGGGAGGGATCGGGGAGCTGTTTTTT

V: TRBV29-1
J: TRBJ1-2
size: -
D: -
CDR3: CSVEWAEINYGYTF
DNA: TGCAGCGTTGAATGGGCAGAAATTAACTATGGCTACACCTTC

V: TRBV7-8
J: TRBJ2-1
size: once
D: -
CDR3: CASSSTWPGLQFSYNEQFF
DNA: TGTGCCAGCAGCTCAACCTGGCCGGGACTCCAATTCTCCTACAATGAGCAGTTCTTC

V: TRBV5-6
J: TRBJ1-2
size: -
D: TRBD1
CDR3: CASSFMDRGQNGYTF
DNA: TGTGCCAGCAGCTTTATGGACAGGGGGCAAAATGGCTACACCTTC

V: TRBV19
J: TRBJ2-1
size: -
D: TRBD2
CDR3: CASSNPPVSREGEQFF
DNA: TGTGCCAGTAGCAATCCCCCTGTCTCCCGGGAGGGTGAGCAGTTCTTC

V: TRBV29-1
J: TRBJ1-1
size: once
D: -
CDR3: CSVNQEGGTEAFF
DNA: TGCAGCGTTAACCAGGAGGGTGGGACTGAAGCTTTCTTT

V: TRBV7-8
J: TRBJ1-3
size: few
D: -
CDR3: CASSVRTSGNTIYF
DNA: TGTGCCAGCAGCGTTAGGACTTCTGGAAACACCATATATTTT

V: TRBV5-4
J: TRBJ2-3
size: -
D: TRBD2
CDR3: CASSLRKGGRTDTQYF
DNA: TGTGCCAGCAGCTTGAGGAAGGGAGGGCGGACAGATACGCAGTATTTT

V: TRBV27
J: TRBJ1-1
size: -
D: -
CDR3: CASSLYRATEAFF
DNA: TGTGCCAGCAGTTTGTACAGGGCTACGGAGGCTTTCTTT

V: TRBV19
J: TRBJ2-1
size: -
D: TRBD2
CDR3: CASTPVGAASGRSEQFF
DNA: TGTGCCAGTACTCCGGTTGGTGCGGCTAGCGGGAGATCGGAGCAGTTCTTC

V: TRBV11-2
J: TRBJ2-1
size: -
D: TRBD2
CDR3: CASSLRVSGSPDEQFF
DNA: TGTGCCAGCAGCTTAAGGGTTAGCGGGAGTCCGGATGAGCAGTTCTTC

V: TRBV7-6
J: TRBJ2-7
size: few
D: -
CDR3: CASSALLNRQLAYEQYF
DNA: TGTGCCAGCAGTGCCCTCCTGAACAGGCAGCTGGCCTACGAGCAGTACTTC

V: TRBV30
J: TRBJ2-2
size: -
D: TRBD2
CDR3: CAWSGTSANTGELFF
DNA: TGTGCCTGGAGTGGGACTAGCGCGAACACCGGGGAGCTGTTTTTT

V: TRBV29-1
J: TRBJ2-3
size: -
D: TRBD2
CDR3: CSVEGTSGSADTQYF
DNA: TGCAGCGTTGAAGGGACTAGCGGGAGCGCAGATACGCAGTATTTT

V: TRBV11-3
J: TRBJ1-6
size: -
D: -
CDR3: CASSSRQPSPNSPLHF
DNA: TGTGCCAGCAGCTCCCGACAGCCAAGCCCCAATTCACCCCTCCACTTT

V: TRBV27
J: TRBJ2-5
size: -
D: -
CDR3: CASRLRGETQYF
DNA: TGTGCCAGCAGATTGCGGGGCGAGACCCAGTACTTC

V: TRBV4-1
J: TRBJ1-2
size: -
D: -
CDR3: CASSQDRQALYGYTF
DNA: TGCGCCAGCAGCCAAGATCGGCAGGCACTCTATGGCTACACCTTC

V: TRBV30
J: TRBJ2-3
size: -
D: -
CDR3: CAWDNGATDTQYF
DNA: TGTGCCTGGGACAATGGTGCCACAGATACGCAGTATTTT

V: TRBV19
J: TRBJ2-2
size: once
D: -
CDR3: CASSVTGLSGELFF
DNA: TGTGCCAGTAGTGTTACAGGGCTTTCCGGGGAGCTGTTTTTT

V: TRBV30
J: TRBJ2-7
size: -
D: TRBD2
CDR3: CAWSPGLAGEQYF
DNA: TGTGCCTGGAGTCCCGGACTAGCGGGCGAGCAGTACTTC

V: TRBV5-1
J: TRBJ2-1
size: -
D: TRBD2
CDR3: CASSFQRELYNEQFF
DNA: TGCGCCAGCAGCTTCCAGCGGGAGTTGTACAATGAGCAGTTCTTC

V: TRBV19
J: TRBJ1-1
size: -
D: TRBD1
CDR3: CASKNRGMNTEAFF
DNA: TGTGCCAGCAAAAACAGGGGTATGAACACTGAAGCTTTCTTT

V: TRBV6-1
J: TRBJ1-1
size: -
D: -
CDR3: CASIPGLGNTEAFF
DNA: TGTGCCAGCATTCCAGGGTTGGGGAACACTGAAGCTTTCTTT

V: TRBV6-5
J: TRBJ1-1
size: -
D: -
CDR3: CASSVSVNTEAFF
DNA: TGTGCCAGCAGTGTTTCAGTGAACACTGAAGCTTTCTTT

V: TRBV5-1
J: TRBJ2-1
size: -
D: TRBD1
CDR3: CASNLGGLNNEQFF
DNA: TGCGCCAGCAACTTAGGGGGCCTAAACAATGAGCAGTTCTTC

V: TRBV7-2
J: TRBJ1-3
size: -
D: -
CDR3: CASSLAGVNTIYF
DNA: TGTGCCAGCAGCTTGGCAGGGGTAAACACCATATATTTT

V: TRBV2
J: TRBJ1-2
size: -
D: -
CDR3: CASSDAGGYGYTF
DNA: TGTGCCAGCAGTGATGCGGGCGGATATGGCTACACCTTC

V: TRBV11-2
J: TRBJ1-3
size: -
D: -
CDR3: CASSLVAGGGGNTIYF
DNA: TGTGCCAGCAGCCTCGTAGCGGGTGGTGGTGGAAACACCATATATTTT

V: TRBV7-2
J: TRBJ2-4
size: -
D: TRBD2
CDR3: CASSFGTKTNIQYF
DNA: TGTGCCAGCAGCTTCGGGACTAAAACGAACATTCAGTACTTC